These T cell receptor beta chains were read from a single sample in a study of lymphopenia after photon versus proton radiotherapy. Here immunoSEQ multiplex PCR was the method, and the copy in TCRdb shows in-frame clones only, minus some. The table has approximately 30,000 clones, roughly 80% seen once. This material consisted of peripheral blood, taken from a patient treated with photon-based radiotherapy. The receptors were sampled from a woman aged 45-59 years with pancreatic cancer. CDR3s include the opening cysteine and the closing phenylalanine or tryptophan. Each record gives: clone size, J gene, D gene, V gene, CDR3 protein, CDR3 DNA. D genes are given only for firm matches. Part of the rows lack a size; the others show once, few, many or a class for expanded clones.

>NA|TRBJ2-3|NA|TRBV7-3
CASSTTNSGSDTQYF
TGTGCCAGCAGCACCACCAACTCAGGATCAGATACGCAGTATTTT
>NA|TRBJ2-1|TRBD2|TRBV4-3
CASSLAPGLANNEQFF
TGCGCCAGCAGCCTAGCCCCGGGACTAGCGAACAATGAGCAGTTCTTC
>NA|TRBJ2-7|TRBD1|TRBV19
CASSNRQTGLRYEQYF
TGTGCCAGTAGTAATCGACAGACAGGGTTGCGCTACGAGCAGTACTTC
>NA|TRBJ2-2|NA|TRBV11-3
CASSSRLTGELFF
TGTGCCAGCAGCTCGAGACTGACCGGGGAGCTGTTTTTT
>once|TRBJ2-2|TRBD1|TRBV19
CASTPGDRDTGELFF
TGTGCCAGTACCCCAGGGGACAGGGACACCGGGGAGCTGTTTTTT
>NA|TRBJ2-5|TRBD1|TRBV7-9
CASSYGTGGEETQYF
TGTGCCAGCAGCTACGGGACAGGGGGCGAGGAGACCCAGTACTTC
>few|TRBJ2-4|NA|TRBV4-3
CASSQDSGNTKNIQYF
TGCGCCAGCAGCCAAGATTCGGGGAATACCAAAAACATTCAGTACTTC
>NA|TRBJ2-2|TRBD1|TRBV15
CATSRNRGRTGELFF
TGTGCCACCAGCAGAAACAGGGGGCGAACCGGGGAGCTGTTTTTT
>NA|TRBJ1-1|TRBD1|TRBV27
CASSLSPGTGGRAFF
TGTGCCAGCAGTTTATCGCCCGGGACAGGCGGGAGGGCTTTCTTT
>NA|TRBJ2-5|NA|TRBV11-2
CASSPRDVQETQYF
TGTGCCAGCAGCCCACGGGACGTCCAAGAGACCCAGTACTTC
>NA|TRBJ2-7|TRBD1|TRBV6-5
CASSYSGQGAREQYF
TGTGCCAGCAGTTACTCGGGACAGGGGGCGCGCGAGCAGTACTTC
>few|TRBJ1-5|NA|TRBV19
CASSSDGPQHF
TGTGCCAGTAGTAGCGACGGGCCCCAGCATTTT
>NA|TRBJ2-7|NA|TRBV7-2
CASSFWQGWQYF
TGTGCCAGCAGCTTTTGGCAGGGATGGCAGTACTTC
>NA|TRBJ2-1|TRBD2|TRBV10-3
CAISESKGSGDNNEQFF
TGTGCCATCAGTGAGTCGAAGGGCAGCGGGGATAACAATGAGCAGTTCTTC
>NA|TRBJ2-5|NA|TRBV19
CASFKVWQNQETQYF
TGTGCCAGTTTCAAAGTTTGGCAGAACCAAGAGACCCAGTACTTC
>NA|TRBJ1-4|NA|TRBV20-1
CSAREVEKLFF
TGCAGTGCTAGAGAAGTCGAAAAACTGTTTTTT
>NA|TRBJ2-3|TRBD1|TRBV4-3
CASSQGTGRTDTQYF
TGCGCCAGCAGCCAAGGGACAGGGCGGACAGATACGCAGTATTTT
>NA|TRBJ1-1|NA|TRBV5-1
CASSLGGLTNTEAFF
TGCGCCAGCAGCTTGGGTGGACTCACGAACACTGAAGCTTTCTTT
>NA|TRBJ2-1|TRBD2|TRBV7-3
CASSSTSGNEQFF
TGTGCCAGCAGCTCGACTAGCGGCAATGAGCAGTTCTTC
>few|TRBJ2-1|NA|TRBV19
CASSPSREARRYEQFF
TGTGCCAGTAGTCCGTCGAGGGAAGCCCGAAGGTATGAGCAGTTCTTC
>NA|TRBJ2-1|NA|TRBV30
CAWMGIVGYEQFF
TGTGCCTGGATGGGGATTGTAGGGTATGAGCAGTTCTTC
>NA|TRBJ1-1|NA|TRBV29-1
CSVRPDGTPTEAFF
TGCAGCGTACGCCCTGATGGAACTCCCACTGAAGCTTTCTTT
>NA|TRBJ2-5|TRBD1|TRBV5-1
CASSLEGQGIKETQYF
TGCGCCAGCAGCTTGGAGGGACAGGGGATCAAAGAGACCCAGTACTTC
>NA|TRBJ2-7|TRBD1|TRBV4-3
CASSQGGTGVFHEQYF
TGCGCCAGCAGCCAGGGGGGGACAGGGGTCTTCCACGAGCAGTACTTC
>NA|TRBJ2-2|NA|TRBV7-3
CASSLTPGRNTGELFF
TGTGCCAGCAGCCTAACACCGGGGAGGAACACCGGGGAGCTGTTTTTT
>NA|TRBJ2-7|NA|TRBV15
CATSRGSLITQYF
TGTGCCACCAGCAGAGGTTCCCTTATCACGCAGTACTTC
>NA|TRBJ2-7|TRBD1|TRBV13
CASSPDREYEQYF
TGTGCCAGCAGCCCGGACAGGGAATACGAGCAGTACTTC
>NA|TRBJ2-1|NA|TRBV7-7
CASSLLTGSPSYNEQFF
TGTGCCAGCAGCTTACTAACCGGGTCCCCCTCCTACAATGAGCAGTTCTTC
>few|TRBJ2-2|TRBD2|TRBV7-3
CASSHDLAGEGELFF
TGTGCCAGCAGCCACGATCTAGCGGGAGAGGGGGAGCTGTTTTTT
>NA|TRBJ2-3|TRBD1|TRBV19
CASRTQGARGTDTQYF
TGTGCCAGTAGAACACAGGGGGCGCGGGGCACAGATACGCAGTATTTT